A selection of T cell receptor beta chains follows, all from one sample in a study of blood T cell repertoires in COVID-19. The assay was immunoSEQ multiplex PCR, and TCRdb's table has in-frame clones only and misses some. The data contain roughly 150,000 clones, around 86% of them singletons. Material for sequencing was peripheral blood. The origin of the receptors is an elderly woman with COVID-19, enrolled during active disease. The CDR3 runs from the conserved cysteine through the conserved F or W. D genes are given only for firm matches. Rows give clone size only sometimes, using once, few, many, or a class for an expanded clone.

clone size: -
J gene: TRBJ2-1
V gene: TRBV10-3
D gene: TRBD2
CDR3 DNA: TGTGCCATCAGTGACCGGACTAGCGGGGAGCAGTTCTTC
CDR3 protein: CAISDRTSGEQFF

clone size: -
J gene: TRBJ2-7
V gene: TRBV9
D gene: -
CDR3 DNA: TGTGCCAGCAGCGAGGGGGTGGGGCTCGGCGAGCAGTACTTC
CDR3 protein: CASSEGVGLGEQYF

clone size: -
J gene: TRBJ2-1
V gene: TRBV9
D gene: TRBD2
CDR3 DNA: TGTGCCAGCAGCGGAAAGCGGGAGGGCCGCCCCGCCCCCTACAATGAGCAGTTCTTC
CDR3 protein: CASSGKREGRPAPYNEQFF

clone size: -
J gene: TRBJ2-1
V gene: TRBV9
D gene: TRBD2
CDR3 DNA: TGTGCCAGCAGCCCAGGACTAGCGGGAGCCTACAATGAGCAGTTCTTC
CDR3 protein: CASSPGLAGAYNEQFF

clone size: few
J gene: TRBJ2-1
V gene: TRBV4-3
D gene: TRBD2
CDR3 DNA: TGCGCCAGCAGCCAAGAGCGGGAGTCCTCCTACAATGAGCAGTTCTTC
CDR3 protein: CASSQERESSYNEQFF

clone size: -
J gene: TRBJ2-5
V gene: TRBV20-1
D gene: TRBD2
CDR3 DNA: TGCAGTGCTAGTTATCGACTAGCGGGCAAAGAGACCCAGTACTTC
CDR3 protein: CSASYRLAGKETQYF

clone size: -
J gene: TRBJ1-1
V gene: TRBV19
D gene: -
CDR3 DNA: TGTGCCAGTAGTATTGTTAGTATTGGCACTGAAGCTTTCTTT
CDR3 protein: CASSIVSIGTEAFF

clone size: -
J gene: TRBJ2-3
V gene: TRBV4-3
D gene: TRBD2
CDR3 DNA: TGCGCCAGCAGCCAAGATGCCGCTAGCGGGAGTACAGATACGCAGTATTTT
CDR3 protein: CASSQDAASGSTDTQYF

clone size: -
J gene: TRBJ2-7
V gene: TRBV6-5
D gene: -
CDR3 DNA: TGTGCCAGCAGTTCCCGACACAGGGACGAGCAGTACTTC
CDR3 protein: CASSSRHRDEQYF

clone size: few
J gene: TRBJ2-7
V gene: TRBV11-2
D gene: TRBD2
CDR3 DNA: TGTGCCAGCAGCTTAGATCTAAGGGAACTAGCGGGAGGGCACCGAGCCGAGCAGTACTTC
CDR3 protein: CASSLDLRELAGGHRAEQYF

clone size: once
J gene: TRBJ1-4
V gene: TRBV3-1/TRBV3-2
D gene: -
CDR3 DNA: TGTGCCAGCAGCCACGATGATATTTCTTGGCGGGGTGAAAAACTGTTTTTT
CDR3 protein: CASSHDDISWRGEKLFF

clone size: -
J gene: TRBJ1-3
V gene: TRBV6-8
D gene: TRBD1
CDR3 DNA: TGTGCCAGCAGTTACAGGGACAGCCCTTCCTCTGGAAACACCATATATTTT
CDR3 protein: CASSYRDSPSSGNTIYF

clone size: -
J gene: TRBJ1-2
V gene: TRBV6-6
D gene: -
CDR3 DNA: TGTGCCAGCAGTCTAGGTATAGGGGGAAACGGCTACACCTTC
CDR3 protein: CASSLGIGGNGYTF

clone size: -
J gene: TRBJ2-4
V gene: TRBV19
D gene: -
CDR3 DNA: TGTGCCAGTACCCTCCAAGGGACACCCGAAGCAGCCAAAAACATTCAGTACTTC
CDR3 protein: CASTLQGTPEAAKNIQYF

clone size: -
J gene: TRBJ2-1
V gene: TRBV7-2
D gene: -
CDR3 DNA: TGTGCCAGCAGCTTAGGGGGGCTCGAGCAGTTCTTC
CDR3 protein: CASSLGGLEQFF

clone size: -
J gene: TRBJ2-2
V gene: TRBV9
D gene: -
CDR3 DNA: TGTGCCAGCAGCGTAGAATCAGGACAGAACACCGGGGAGCTGTTTTTT
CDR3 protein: CASSVESGQNTGELFF

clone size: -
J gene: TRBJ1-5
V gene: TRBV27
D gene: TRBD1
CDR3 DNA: TGTGCCAGCAGTAAAACAGGGGATCGGAATCAGCCCCAGCATTTT
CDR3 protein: CASSKTGDRNQPQHF

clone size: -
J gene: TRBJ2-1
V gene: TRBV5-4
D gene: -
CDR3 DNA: TGTGCCAGCAGCTTGGGGGGGGAAAGCTCCTACAATGAGCAGTTCTTC
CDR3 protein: CASSLGGESSYNEQFF

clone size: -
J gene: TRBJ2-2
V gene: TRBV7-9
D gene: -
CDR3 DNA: TGTGCCAGCAGCTGGGACTCGAACACCGGGGAGCTGTTTTTT
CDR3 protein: CASSWDSNTGELFF

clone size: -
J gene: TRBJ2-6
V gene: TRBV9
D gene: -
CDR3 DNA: TGTGCCAGCAGCCCCCCTCGCTCTGGGGCCAACGTCCTGACTTTC
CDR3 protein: CASSPPRSGANVLTF

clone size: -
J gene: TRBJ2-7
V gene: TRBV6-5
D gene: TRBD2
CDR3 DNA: TGTGCCAGCGCCGGGACTAGCGTATCCTACGAGCAGTACTTC
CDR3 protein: CASAGTSVSYEQYF

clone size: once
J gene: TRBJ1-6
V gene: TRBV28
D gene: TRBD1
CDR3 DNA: TGTGCCAGCAGTGGGGGGACAGGGGTGAGAAATTCACCCCTCCACTTT
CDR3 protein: CASSGGTGVRNSPLHF

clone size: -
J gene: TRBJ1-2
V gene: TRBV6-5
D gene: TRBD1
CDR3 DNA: TGTGCCAGCAGTCTGGGGACAGGGGTGGATGGCTACACCTTC
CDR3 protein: CASSLGTGVDGYTF

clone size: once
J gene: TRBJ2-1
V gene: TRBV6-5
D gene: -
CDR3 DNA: TGTGCCAGCAGCCCCGTGTCGGCGGGAAACAATGAGCAGTTCTTC
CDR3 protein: CASSPVSAGNNEQFF

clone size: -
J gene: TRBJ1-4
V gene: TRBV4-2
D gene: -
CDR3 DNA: TGTGCCAGCAGCCAATGGGAAAGTAGGGGAAGGGGTGAAAAACTGTTTTTT
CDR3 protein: CASSQWESRGRGEKLFF

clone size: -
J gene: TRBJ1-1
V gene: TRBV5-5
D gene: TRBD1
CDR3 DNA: TGTGCCAGCAGCTTGCCAGGGGGGACTGAAGCTTTCTTT
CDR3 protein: CASSLPGGTEAFF

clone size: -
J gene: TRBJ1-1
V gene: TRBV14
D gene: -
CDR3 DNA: TGTGCCAGCAGCCAAGGCGCCTACACTGAAGCTTTCTTT
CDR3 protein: CASSQGAYTEAFF

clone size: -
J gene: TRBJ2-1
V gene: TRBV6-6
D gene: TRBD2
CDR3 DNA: TGTGCCAGCAGCTACGGGGGGACTAGTCACAATGAGCAGTTCTTC
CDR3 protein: CASSYGGTSHNEQFF

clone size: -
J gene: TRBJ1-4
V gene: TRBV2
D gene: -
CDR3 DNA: TGTGCCAGCCAGGAAGCCGGACAAGAAAAACTGTTTTTT
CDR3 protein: CASQEAGQEKLFF

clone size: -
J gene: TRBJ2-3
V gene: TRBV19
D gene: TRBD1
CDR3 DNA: TGTGCCAGTAACAGGGGGCGAACAGATACGCAGTATTTT
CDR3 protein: CASNRGRTDTQYF

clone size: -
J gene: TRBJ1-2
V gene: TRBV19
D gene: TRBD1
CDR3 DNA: TGTGCCAGTAGAACCGGGACAGGGGGCGCGGGCTACACCTTC
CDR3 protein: CASRTGTGGAGYTF

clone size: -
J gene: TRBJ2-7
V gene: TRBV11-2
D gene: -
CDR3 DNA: TGTGCCAGCACCACAAACGCTGGGGCGACCTACGAGCAGTACTTC
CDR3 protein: CASTTNAGATYEQYF

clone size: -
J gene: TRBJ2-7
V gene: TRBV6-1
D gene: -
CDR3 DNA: TGTGCCAGCAGTGAAGTGACGGGACTTTATCGTGACGAGCAGTACTTC
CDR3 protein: CASSEVTGLYRDEQYF

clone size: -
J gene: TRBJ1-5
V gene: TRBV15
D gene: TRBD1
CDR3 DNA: TGTGCCACCAGCCTCAGAGACGGGACAGGGGTAAACAATCAGCCCCAGCATTTT
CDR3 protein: CATSLRDGTGVNNQPQHF

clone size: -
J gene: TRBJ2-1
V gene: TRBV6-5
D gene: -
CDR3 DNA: TGTGCCAGCAGTTACGACGGGTACAATGAGCAGTTCTTC
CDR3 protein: CASSYDGYNEQFF

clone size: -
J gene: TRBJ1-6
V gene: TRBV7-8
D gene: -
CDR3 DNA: TGTGCCAGCCTAAAGGGGTCGTCCTATAATTCACCCCTCCACTTT
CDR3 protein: CASLKGSSYNSPLHF

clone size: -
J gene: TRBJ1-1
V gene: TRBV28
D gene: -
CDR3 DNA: TGTGCCAGCAGTTTATGGCAGGCGAACACTGAAGCTTTCTTT
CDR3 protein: CASSLWQANTEAFF

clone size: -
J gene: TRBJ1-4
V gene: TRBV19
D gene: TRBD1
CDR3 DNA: TGTGCCAGTAGACCCGACAGGGAAAGGGAAAAACTGTTTTTT
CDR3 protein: CASRPDREREKLFF

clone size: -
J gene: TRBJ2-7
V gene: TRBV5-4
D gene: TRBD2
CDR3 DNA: TGTGCCAGCAGCGGGACTCGACTAGCGGGAGGCAATGAGCAGTACTTC
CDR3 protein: CASSGTRLAGGNEQYF

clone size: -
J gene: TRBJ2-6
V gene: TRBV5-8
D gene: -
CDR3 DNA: TGTGCCAGCAGCTTGTACGGTATTGGGGCCAACGTCCTGACTTTC
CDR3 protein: CASSLYGIGANVLTF

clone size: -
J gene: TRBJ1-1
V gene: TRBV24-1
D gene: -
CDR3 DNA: TGTGCCACCAGTGATCAGAACGCTGAAGCTTTCTTT
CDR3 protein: CATSDQNAEAFF

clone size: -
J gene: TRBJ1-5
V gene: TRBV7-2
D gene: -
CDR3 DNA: TGTGCCAGCAGCTTAGTCGTCGATCAGCCCCAGCATTTT
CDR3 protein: CASSLVVDQPQHF

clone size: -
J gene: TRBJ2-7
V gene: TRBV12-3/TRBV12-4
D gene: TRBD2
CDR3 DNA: TGTGCCAGCAGTACTCGACTAGCGCTAAACCAGTACTTC
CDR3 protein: CASSTRLALNQYF

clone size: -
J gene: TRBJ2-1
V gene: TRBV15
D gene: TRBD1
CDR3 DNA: TGTGCCACCAGCAGAGAAGGACAGGGTCGGAATGAGCAGTTCTTC
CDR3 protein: CATSREGQGRNEQFF

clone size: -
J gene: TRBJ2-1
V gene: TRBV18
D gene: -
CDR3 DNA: TGTGCCAGCTCACCACGGACGACTTCAGGGGACAATGAGCAGTTCTTC
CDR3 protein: CASSPRTTSGDNEQFF

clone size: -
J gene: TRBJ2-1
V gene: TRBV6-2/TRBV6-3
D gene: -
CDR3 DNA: TGTGCCAGCAGCGGGAGTCGCGGCAATGAGCAGTTCTTC
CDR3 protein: CASSGSRGNEQFF

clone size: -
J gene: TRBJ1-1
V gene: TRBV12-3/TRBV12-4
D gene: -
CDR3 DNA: TGTGCCAGCAGTTTGATGGGGAGCGCTTTCTTT
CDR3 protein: CASSLMGSAFF

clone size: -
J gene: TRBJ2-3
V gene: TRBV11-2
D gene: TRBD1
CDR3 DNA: TGTGCCAGCAGCCAGGACGGACAGGGGGCTTCAGGCACAGATACGCAGTATTTT
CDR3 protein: CASSQDGQGASGTDTQYF

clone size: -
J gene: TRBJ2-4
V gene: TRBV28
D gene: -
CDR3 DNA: TGTGCCAGCGGGCCCCAAAACATTCAGTACTTC
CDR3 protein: CASGPQNIQYF

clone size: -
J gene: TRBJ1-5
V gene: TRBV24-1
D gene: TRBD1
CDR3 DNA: TGTGCCACCAGTGCTGGACAGGGGGATGTGGGCAATCAGCCCCAGCATTTT
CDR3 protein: CATSAGQGDVGNQPQHF

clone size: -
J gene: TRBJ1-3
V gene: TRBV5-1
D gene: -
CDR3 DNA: TGCGCCAGCAGCTTGAGTTGGAGTCCTGGAAACACCATATATTTT
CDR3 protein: CASSLSWSPGNTIYF

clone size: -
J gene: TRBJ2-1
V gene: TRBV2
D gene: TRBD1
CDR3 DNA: TGTGCCAGCAGTGGCAGGGGGCTTGGGAATGAGCAGTTCTTC
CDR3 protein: CASSGRGLGNEQFF

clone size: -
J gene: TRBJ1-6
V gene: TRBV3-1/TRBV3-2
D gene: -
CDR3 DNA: TGTGCCAGCAGCCCTACTCGGGATAATAATTCACCCCTCCACTTT
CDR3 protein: CASSPTRDNNSPLHF

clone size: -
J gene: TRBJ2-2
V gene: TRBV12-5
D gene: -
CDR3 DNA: TGTGCTAGTGGTTTGTCGCAGGGGCTAACCACCGGGGAGCTGTTTTTT
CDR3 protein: CASGLSQGLTTGELFF

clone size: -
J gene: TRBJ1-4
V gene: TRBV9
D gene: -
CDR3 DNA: TGTGCCAGCAGCGTAGCAGGTGACGAAAAACTGTTTTTT
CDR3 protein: CASSVAGDEKLFF

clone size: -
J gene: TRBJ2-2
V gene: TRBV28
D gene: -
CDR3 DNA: TGTGCCAGCAGTTTTTATGTGGGCCCGGGGGAGCTGTTTTTT
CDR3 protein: CASSFYVGPGELFF